This TCR beta chain is from a study of immune characterization of retroperitoneal liposarcoma. The CDR3 totals 14 residues. The J segment lost 6 bases and the V segment lost 5 bases, leaving 3 bases of the junction unmatched. Germline values: CDR1 MNHNY, CDR2 SVGAGI (reference sequence). TCRdb re-derived calls from the PCR reads in MiXCR, one entry per CDR3 protein. The repertoire holds roughly 2,000 distinct CDR3 sequences, with 45% to 55% as singletons. This TCR derives from a female donor with retroperitoneal liposarcoma. Sequenced sample: tumor tissue. The chain carries TRBV6-6 and TRBJ2-2; 10 nucleotides match TRBD2. This CDR3 reads CASSPSGRSGELFF. CDR3 nucleotide sequence: TGTGCCAGCAGTCCTAGCGGGAGATCCGGGGAGCTGTTTTTT.